These 12 T cell receptor beta chains came from one sample sequenced in a study of T cells after yellow fever vaccination. Via MiXCR, TCRdb re-called the 5' RACE reads, giving one row per CDR3 protein. The sample contains fewer than 450,000 distinct CDR3 sequences, 3% to 4.5% of which appear only once. This specimen was PBMCs, taken 5 days after the yellow fever booster vaccination. These receptors were taken from a man between 18 and 29 years old who received the YFV17D yellow fever vaccine.

This clonotype was detected only a few times. The gene calls are TRBV11-1 and TRBJ2-5; D is perhaps TRBD1 or TRBD2 (5 bases each). Germline loops: CDR1 SGHAT, CDR2 FQDESV (reference sequence). V was trimmed by 5 bases and J by 2 bases, leaving 12 bases between them. The CDR3 spans 14 residues. This CDR3 is CASSIRGLQETQYF. CDR3 DNA: TGTGCCAGCAGCATTCGGGGCCTACAAGAGACCCAGTACTTC.

The V and J genes are TRBV28 and TRBJ2-7; perhaps TRBD1 as D (5 bases). The CDR3 spans 15 residues. Between the trimmed V and J ends, which lost 5 bases and 0 bases, there was a span of 14 bases. Germline V gene lookup returns CDR1 MDHEN and CDR2 SYDVKM. The CDR3 is CASSTADSSSYEQYV. DNA for the CDR3: TGTGCCAGCAGTACCGCCGACAGTAGCTCCTACGAGCAGTACGTC.

Ten or more counts support this clonotype. V is TRBV6-5 and J is TRBJ2-7; the D gene is possibly TRBD2 (5 bases). Germline CDR1 MNHEY, CDR2 SVGAGI. V was pared by 2 bases and J by 2 bases, with 7 bases between. The CDR3 runs to 13 residues. CDR3 sequence: CASSYRDPYEQYF. DNA for the CDR3: TGTGCCAGCAGTTACCGGGATCCCTACGAGCAGTACTTC.

This clonotype came up many times. The V and J genes are TRBV5-5 and TRBJ2-3; no clear D gene. The CDR3 contains 14 residues. V gave up 0 bases and J gave up 2 bases, with 7 bases separating them. Germline CDR1 reads SGHKS; CDR2 reads YYEKEE (reference sequence). CDR3 coding DNA: TGTGCCAGCAGCTTGGCCGTCGCCACAGATACGCAGTATTTT. Amino acid sequence: CASSLAVATDTQYF.

This clonotype has at least ten counts. The chain combines TRBV7-9 with TRBJ2-1, with 15 bases matching TRBD2. J gave up 4 bases and V 5 bases, and 6 bases lay outside the gene matches. This CDR3 contains 17 residues. CDR1 is SEHNR, CDR2 FQNEAQ, per germline (reference sequence). The CDR3 nucleotides are TGTGCCAGCAGCCTCGGGACTAGCGGGGGGCTATACAATGAGCAGTTCTTC. It translates to CASSLGTSGGLYNEQFF. Based on the CDR3 plus reference TRBV7-9 and TRBJ2-1, the full variable domain is DTGVSQNPRHKITKRGQNVTFRCDPISEHNRLYWYRQTLGQGPEFLTYFQNEAQLEKSRLLSDRFSAERPKGSFSTLEIQRTEQGDSAMYLCASSLGTSGGLYNEQFFGPGTRLTVL.

J is TRBJ1-5 and V is TRBV29-1, with D unclear. The ends were cut back, 4 bases at V and 0 bases at J, with 10 bases in the middle. There are 14 residues in the CDR3. Germline V gene data show CDR1 as SQVTM and CDR2 as ANQGSEA. The CDR3 DNA follows: TGCAGCGTTGCGTTGGGGATTAGCAATCAGCCCCAGCATTTT. This sequence encodes CSVALGISNQPQHF.

The rearrangement joins TRBV25-1 to TRBJ1-2, with a tentative D call TRBD1 (6 bases). The CDR3 totals 14 residues. V gave up 6 bases and J gave up 4 bases, with 15 bases separating them. Germline V gene lookup returns CDR1 MGHDK and CDR2 SYGVNS. The CDR3 DNA reads as TGTGCCAGCAGCCCACCGGGACACTCCTATGGCTACACCTTC. It translates to CASSPPGHSYGYTF.

The table lists this clonotype with many counts. The J gene is TRBJ2-1, the V gene TRBV7-8, with D possibly TRBD1 on 6 matching bases. CDR1 is SGHVS and CDR2 is FQNEAQ in the germline V gene. V was pared by 1 base and J by 7 bases, with 14 bases between. The CDR3 runs 15 residues. The CDR3, as DNA: TGTGCCAGCAGCTTAGAGCGCCGGGACACGAATGAGCAGTTCTTC. It is translated as CASSLERRDTNEQFF.

V is TRBV7-2 and J is TRBJ2-1; 8 bases are shared with TRBD1. This CDR3 spans 15 amino acids. Looked up from germline, CDR1 is SGHTA and CDR2 is FQGNSA. V was pared by 3 bases and J by 8 bases, with 9 bases of the junction left unmatched. CDR3 in DNA: TGTGCCAGCAGCTTGTGGACAGGGAAAATAGATGAGCAGTTCTTC. Its protein is CASSLWTGKIDEQFF.

This clonotype occurred many times. This chain connects TRBV9 to TRBJ2-3; D unresolved. V lost 2 bases and J 2 bases, leaving 9 bases between the germline ends. Germline V gene data show CDR1 as SGDLS and CDR2 as YYNGEE. This CDR3 has 14 residues. As DNA, the CDR3 is TGTGCCAGCAGCGTCGGAAGAACCACAGATACGCAGTATTTT. Translating gives CASSVGRTTDTQYF.

The table lists this clonotype with a few counts. The chain joins TRBV7-2 to TRBJ1-3; D possibly corresponds to TRBD1 (5 bases). CDR1 is SGHTA and CDR2 is FQGNSA in the germline V gene. V dropped 5 bases and J dropped 2 bases, with 13 bases sitting between them. The CDR3 loop spans 15 amino acids. CDR3: CASSAQVGPGNTIYF. CDR3 DNA sequence: TGTGCCAGCAGCGCGCAGGTGGGGCCTGGAAACACCATATATTTT.

This clonotype was counted only a few times. The chain uses TRBV7-2 and TRBJ2-3; TRBD2 matches 7 bases. Trimming cost V 1 base and J 2 bases; bases outside gene matches: 6. Germline V gene data show CDR1 as SGHTA and CDR2 as FQGNSA. The length of the CDR3 is 16 residues. The CDR3 loop is CASSLVRRGITDTQYF. In nucleotides, the CDR3 is TGTGCCAGCAGCTTAGTAAGGCGGGGGATCACAGATACGCAGTATTTT.